This is a list of T cell receptor beta chains from one sample in a study of cytomegalovirus exposure and HLA in healthy donors. Clones were sequenced by immunoSEQ multiplex PCR, and TCRdb holds only the in-frame ones, with some missing. Of 90,000 or so clones listed, less than 85% are singletons. The sample comprised PBMCs. These receptors were collected from a young man in good health and CMV-seropositive. The CDR3 runs from the conserved cysteine through the conserved F or W. The order of the fields is V gene, J gene, D gene, clone size, CDR3 DNA, CDR3 protein. D genes are given only for firm matches. A row's size may be missing; if present it is once, few, many or a size class.

TRBV5-6	TRBJ2-1	-	-	TGTGCCAGCAGTCTAAGGGGTTATGAGCAGTTCTTC	CASSLRGYEQFF
TRBV5-1	TRBJ1-3	TRBD1	-	TGCGCCAGCAGCTTCCAGGGGGGAGAAAACACCATATATTTT	CASSFQGGENTIYF
TRBV5-1	TRBJ1-1	-	-	TGCGCCAGCAGTTGGTGGGGGGGCACTGAAGCTTTCTTT	CASSWWGGTEAFF
TRBV6-4	TRBJ2-3	TRBD2	-	TGTGCCAGCAGTGCGGGACTAGCGGGAGAATCGGATACGCAGTATTTT	CASSAGLAGESDTQYF
TRBV11-2	TRBJ2-5	-	-	TGTGCCAGCAGCCCCGGGTCGACTCCCACCCTCGGGGAGACCCAGTACTTC	CASSPGSTPTLGETQYF
TRBV6-1	TRBJ2-5	-	-	TGTGCCAGCAGTGAAGCGCATAGCAGGGCCCGAGAGACCCAGTACTTC	CASSEAHSRARETQYF
TRBV6-1	TRBJ2-1	-	-	TGTGCCAGCAGAGGGAGTTTGGGTTACAATGAGCAGTTCTTC	CASRGSLGYNEQFF
TRBV20-1	TRBJ2-1	-	-	TGCAGTGCAACAGGGACTGAGCAGTTCTTC	CSATGTEQFF
TRBV28	TRBJ1-2	TRBD1	-	TGTGCCAGCAGTTTGGCAGGGGGCCACAACTATGGCTACACCTTC	CASSLAGGHNYGYTF
TRBV5-1	TRBJ2-1	-	-	TGCGCCAGCAGCTTGTCCACCTACAATGAGCAGTTCTTC	CASSLSTYNEQFF
TRBV27	TRBJ2-6	TRBD2	once	TGTGCCAGCAGTTTATGGGGGGGGACTGGGGCCAACGTCCTGACTTTC	CASSLWGGTGANVLTF
TRBV14	TRBJ2-1	-	-	TGTGCCAGCAGCCAAGACCTAGCGACTACCGCGGGGGAGCAGTTCTTC	CASSQDLATTAGEQFF
TRBV6-6	TRBJ1-1	TRBD1	-	TGTGCCAGCAGCCTGGGACAGGTCAACACTGAAGCTTTCTTT	CASSLGQVNTEAFF
TRBV6-5	TRBJ1-1	-	-	TGTGCCAGCAGTTACTTGCAGGCAATGAACACTGAAGCTTTCTTT	CASSYLQAMNTEAFF
TRBV9	TRBJ1-3	-	-	TGTGCCAGCAGCCCCCGACAGGTTATCTCTGGAAACACCATATATTTT	CASSPRQVISGNTIYF
TRBV6-6	TRBJ2-4	-	-	TGTGCCAGCGCGGGGGCGGGCAAAAACATTCAGTACTTC	CASAGAGKNIQYF
TRBV28	TRBJ2-2	-	-	TGTGCCAGCAGTTTGGGGAGTAACATCGGGGAGCTGTTTTTT	CASSLGSNIGELFF
TRBV5-1	TRBJ2-5	-	-	TGCGCCAGCACCCGGACGGGAAACCCTTTGGGGACCCAGTACTTC	CASTRTGNPLGTQYF
TRBV18	TRBJ1-1	-	-	TGTGCCAGCTCCCCTGTCTCGGACACTGAAGCTTTCTTT	CASSPVSDTEAFF
TRBV30	TRBJ2-3	-	-	TGTGCCTGGGGACGCGGGGTGGTGGGAACAGATACGCAGTATTTT	CAWGRGVVGTDTQYF
TRBV6-5	TRBJ2-7	-	-	TGTGCCAGCAGTTACTCGATTTCAGGGGCCTCCGAGCAGTACTTC	CASSYSISGASEQYF
TRBV29-1	TRBJ2-5	-	-	TGCAGCGTTCTGACTAGTTGGGGCGAAGAGACCCAGTACTTC	CSVLTSWGEETQYF